The 2 T cell receptor beta chains in this list originate from one sample, sequenced in a study of blood T cell repertoires in COVID-19. Profiling relied on immunoSEQ multiplex PCR, and the TCRdb table lists in-frame clones only, not all of them. The sample consists of around 290,000 clones, around nine tenths of them appearing once. The sample consisted of PBMCs or T cells enriched from blood (not recorded which). The origin of the receptors is a woman aged 18-35 years who had recovered from COVID-19.

The chain couples TRBV3-1 (or the pseudogene TRBV3-2) to TRBJ2-7, with D possibly being TRBD1 (5 bases). This CDR3 spans 13 amino acids. V gave up 4 bases and J gave up 7 bases, with 14 bases separating them. CDR1 is LGHDT, CDR2 YNNKEL, per germline (reference sequence). CDR3 DNA sequence: TGTGCCAGCAGCCCGCGACAGTATGGTGAGCAGTACTTC. It codes for CASSPRQYGEQYF.

This clone was picked up a small number of times. This chain uses TRBV19 with TRBJ2-3; D may be TRBD2 (6 bases). This CDR3 contains 13 residues. The V end was cut by 5 bases, the J end by 6 bases, with 12 bases between. Germline assignment: CDR1 LNHDA and CDR2 SQIVND (reference sequence). The CDR3 protein is CASSLSGTDTQYF. The CDR3 DNA reads as TGTGCCAGTAGTTTATCAGGGACTGATACGCAGTATTTT.